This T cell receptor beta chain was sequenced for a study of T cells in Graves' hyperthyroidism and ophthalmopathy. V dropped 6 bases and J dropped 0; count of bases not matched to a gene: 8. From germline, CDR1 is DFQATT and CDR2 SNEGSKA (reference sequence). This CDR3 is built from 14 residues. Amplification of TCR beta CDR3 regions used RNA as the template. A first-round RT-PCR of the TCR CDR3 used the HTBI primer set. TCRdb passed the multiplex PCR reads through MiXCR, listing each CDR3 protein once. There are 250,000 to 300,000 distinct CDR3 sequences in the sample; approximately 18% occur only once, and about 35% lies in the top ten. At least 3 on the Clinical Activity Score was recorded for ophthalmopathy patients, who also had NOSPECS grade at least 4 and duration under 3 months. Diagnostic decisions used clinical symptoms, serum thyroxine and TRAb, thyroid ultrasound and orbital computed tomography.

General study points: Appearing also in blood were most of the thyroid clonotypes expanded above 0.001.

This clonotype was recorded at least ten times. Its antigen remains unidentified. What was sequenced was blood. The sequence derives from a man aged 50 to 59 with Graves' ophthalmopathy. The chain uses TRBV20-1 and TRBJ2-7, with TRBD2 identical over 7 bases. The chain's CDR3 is CSAWTRIVSYEQYF. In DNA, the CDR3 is TGCAGTGCCTGGACTAGAATAGTCTCCTACGAGCAGTACTTC.